This entry lists 29 T cell receptor beta chains sequenced from one sample in a study of OX40 agonist ivuxolimab in advanced cancers. Libraries were prepared by immunoSEQ multiplex PCR; TCRdb keeps only in-frame clonotypes and omits some of them. The sample consists of some 75,000 clones, around 90% of them appearing once. The specimen was CD4+ or CD8+ T cells sorted from blood, collected in a trial of the OX40 agonist ivuxolimab. The receptors derive from an adult with an advanced solid tumor such as melanoma, head and neck, liver or kidney cancer.

This clone was observed a few times. J is TRBJ2-7 and V is TRBV5-4, with a possible D match to TRBD2 (6 bases). The CDR3 length is 12 residues. Germline-derived CDR1 and CDR2 are SGHNT and YYREEE (reference sequence). Trimming cost V 4 bases and J 6 bases, with 11 bases left between them. CDR3 loop: CASSEIGGEQYV. In DNA, the CDR3 is TGTGCCAGCAGCGAGATCGGGGGCGAGCAGTACGTC.

This sequence joins TRBV7-9 and TRBJ2-3; 8 bases agree with TRBD2. This CDR3 is 15 amino acids long. The germline V gene encodes CDR1 SEHNR and CDR2 FQNEAQ (reference sequence). Trimming removed 1 base from V and 4 bases from J; junction bases left unmatched: 4. The CDR3 protein is CASSLGASGPDTQYF. As DNA, the CDR3 is TGTGCCAGCAGCTTAGGGGCTAGCGGGCCAGATACGCAGTATTTT.

This sequence joins TRBV4-2 and TRBJ2-5; tentative D call: TRBD2 (5 bases). The CDR3 totals 15 residues. Trimming pared 1 base from V and 4 bases from J, leaving 13 bases between. The germline V gene encodes CDR1 LGHNA and CDR2 YNFKEQ. The CDR3 bases are TGTGCCAGCAGCCAAGTTGTCGAGACTACAGAGACCCAGTACTTC. Its translation is CASSQVVETTETQYF.

The chain has TRBV5-4 and TRBJ2-3; TRBD2 matches 10 bases. The CDR3 is 16 amino acids. V lost 0 bases, J lost 2 bases, and 3 bases stayed unmatched. Germline lookup yields CDR1 SGHNT and CDR2 YYREEE (reference sequence). This CDR3 reads CASSLGLAGSTDTQYF. CDR3 sequence (DNA): TGTGCCAGCAGCTTGGGACTAGCGGGCTCCACAGATACGCAGTATTTT. The full variable domain, rest sourced from reference TRBV5-4 and TRBJ2-3, is ETGVTQSPTHLIKTRGQQVTLRCSSQSGHNTVSWYQQALGQGPQFIFQYYREEENGRGNFPPRFSGLQFPNYSSELNVNALELDDSALYLCASSLGLAGSTDTQYFGPGTRLTVL.

The chain has TRBV5-1 and TRBJ2-1, with a weak D call TRBD1 (5 bases). The CDR3 spans 15 residues. The germline V gene has CDR1 SGHRS and CDR2 YFSETQ. Trimming pared 0 bases from V and 5 bases from J, leaving 12 bases between. The CDR3 bases are TGCGCCAGCAGCTTGGAAGGGGTAGGAAACAATGAGCAGTTCTTC. This codes for CASSLEGVGNNEQFF.

V gene TRBV7-9 combines with J gene TRBJ1-4; TRBD1 might be the D (5 bases). CDR3 length equals 14 residues. Germline V gene lookup returns CDR1 SEHNR and CDR2 FQNEAQ (reference sequence). Trimming cost V 5 bases and J 0 bases, with 7 bases left between them. DNA of the CDR3: TGTGCCAGCAGCCCAGGGTCAACTAATGAAAAACTGTTTTTT. It codes for CASSPGSTNEKLFF. Full variable domain (missing parts from reference TRBV7-9 and TRBJ1-4): DTGVSQNPRHKITKRGQNVTFRCDPISEHNRLYWYRQTLGQGPEFLTYFQNEAQLEKSRLLSDRFSAERPKGSFSTLEIQRTEQGDSAMYLCASSPGSTNEKLFFGSGTQLSVL.

The table lists this clone with a few counts. V and J are TRBV11-1 and TRBJ2-2; 8 bases fit TRBD2. This CDR3 spans 15 amino acids. Per the germline V gene, CDR1 is SGHAT and CDR2 is FQDESV (reference sequence). The V gene end was trimmed by 3 bases and the J gene end by 3 bases; junction bases not matched to a gene: 3. The CDR3 coding sequence is TGTGCCAGCAGCTTCGGACTAGCCGACACCGGGGAGCTGTTTTTT. Translated, it gives CASSFGLADTGELFF.

This clone was counted once. The gene calls are TRBV7-8 and TRBJ2-5; maybe TRBD2 (7 bases). This CDR3 comprises 17 residues. Deletions cut 7 bases from V and 0 bases from J, with 21 bases between. CDR1 and CDR2 (germline): SGHVS, FQNEAQ. In DNA, the CDR3 is TGTGCCAGCACCCGGGGGGCGCTTTTGAGGTACCAAGAGACCCAGTACTTC. Translating it yields CASTRGALLRYQETQYF.

CDR3: CASLGGGGGETQYF. The CDR3 DNA sequence: TGTGCCAGCCTCGGCGGGGGTGGAGGTGAGACCCAGTACTTC. The rearrangement uses TRBV6-1 and TRBJ2-5, with 7 bases aligning to TRBD2. Per germline, CDR1 MNHNS and CDR2 SASEGT. Trimming cost V 8 bases and J 5 bases; bases outside gene matches: 11. CDR3 size: 14 residues.

The sample holds a few counts of this clone. V usage is TRBV5-1 and J usage is TRBJ1-2, with 9 bases matching TRBD1. Trimming took 0 bases from V and 8 from J; bases not matched to a gene: 8. Germline loops: CDR1 SGHRS, CDR2 YFSETQ. The CDR3 has 15 residues. The CDR3 nucleotides read TGCGCCAGCAGCTTGGTACAGGGGGCAGGAGGAGGCTACACCTTC. Protein: CASSLVQGAGGGYTF.

The V and J genes are TRBV28 and TRBJ1-3; D uncertain. With 9 bases removed from V and 9 bases from J, the gap between germline ends came to 18 bases. The CDR3 has 13 amino acids. Germline CDR1 MDHEN, CDR2 SYDVKM. DNA for the CDR3: TGTGCCAGTACATTAGATTTACACGGCACCATATATTTT. Translated: CASTLDLHGTIYF.

The chain has TRBV7-2 and TRBJ2-5, with 10 bases lining up with TRBD1. This CDR3 contains 14 residues. V trimming: 5 bases; J trimming: 5 bases; junction bases outside the gene matches: 5. Germline CDR1 reads SGHTA; CDR2 reads FQGNSA. CDR3 protein: CASSPRDRGETQYF. DNA for the CDR3: TGTGCCAGCAGCCCCAGGGACAGGGGTGAGACCCAGTACTTC.

V usage is TRBV5-1 and J usage is TRBJ1-2, with 9 bases aligning to TRBD1. Germline V gives CDR1 SGHRS, CDR2 YFSETQ. The ends lost 0 bases at V and 4 bases at J; junction bases unmatched: 4. This CDR3 has 15 amino acids. The CDR3 DNA reads TGCGCCAGCAGCTTGGTTACAGGGGGCGCCTATGGCTACACCTTC. It codes for CASSLVTGGAYGYTF.

The V and J genes are TRBV6-5 and TRBJ1-6; 7 bases map to TRBD1. The germline CDR1 and CDR2 sequences are MNHEY and SVGAGI. The CDR3 has 14 residues. Trimming took 5 bases from V and 8 from J; bases not matched to a gene: 6. This CDR3 is CASSQTGQHSPLHF. CDR3 in DNA: TGTGCCAGCAGTCAGACAGGGCAACATTCACCCCTCCACTTT.

DNA for the CDR3: TGTGCCAGCGGCAAGACAGGGGCCCTTGGTGGCTACACCTTC. Encoded protein: CASGKTGALGGYTF. This chain links TRBV6-1 with TRBJ1-2; 8 bases are a match to TRBD1. The CDR3 is 14 amino acids. V dropped 8 bases and J dropped 7; count of bases not matched to a gene: 12. CDR1 is MNHNS, CDR2 SASEGT, per germline.

The chain links TRBV19 to TRBJ2-2; TRBD1 is a possible D gene (5 bases). This CDR3 is built from 15 residues. Germline CDR1 reads LNHDA; CDR2 reads SQIVND (reference sequence). Trimming left V 7 bases short and J 1 base short, with 13 bases between. CDR3 protein: CASMNRQGNTGELFF. The CDR3 region has the DNA TGTGCCAGTATGAACCGGCAGGGGAACACCGGGGAGCTGTTTTTT.

The V and J genes are TRBV29-1 and TRBJ1-1; tentatively, D is TRBD1 (6 bases). The CDR3 is 13 amino acids. The germline V and J ends were trimmed by 5 bases and 0 bases, with 10 bases remaining between them. Germline-derived CDR1 and CDR2 are SQVTM and ANQGSEA. CDR3 nucleotide sequence: TGCAGCGTTACAGGGCTCATGAACACTGAAGCTTTCTTT. Translation: CSVTGLMNTEAFF.

The chain is built from TRBV7-6 and TRBJ2-4; D may be TRBD2 (6 bases). Trimming shortened V by 1 base and J by 8 bases, and 9 bases separated the two germline ends. This CDR3 has 13 residues. Germline lookup yields CDR1 SGHVS and CDR2 FNYEAQ. The CDR3 loop reads CASSLGWGDIQYF. The CDR3 bases are TGTGCCAGCAGCTTAGGGTGGGGGGACATTCAGTACTTC.

The chain's CDR3 is CASSEYETAIGAFF. The CDR3 DNA reads as TGTGCCAGCAGTGAATATGAGACAGCCATTGGAGCTTTCTTT. The chain combines TRBV25-1 with TRBJ1-1, with D tentatively TRBD1 (5 bases). Germline CDR1 MGHDK, CDR2 SYGVNS. Trimming took off 0 bases at V and 10 bases at J, with 15 bases between the two ends. This CDR3 is built from 14 residues.

The chain combines TRBV4-3 with TRBJ1-2; no clear D gene. CDR1 LGHNA and CDR2 YSLEER come from the germline V gene. Trimming took off 0 bases at V and 3 bases at J, with 5 bases between the two ends. There are 13 residues in the CDR3. The DNA for the CDR3 is TGCGCCAGCAGCCAAGACTTTCACTATGGCTACACCTTC. This gives the protein CASSQDFHYGYTF.

The rearrangement uses TRBV10-3 and TRBJ2-1; 7 bases agree with TRBD1. The germline V gene has CDR1 ENHRY and CDR2 SYGVKD. CDR3 length: 12 residues. With V trimmed by 11 bases and J by 4 bases, 5 bases remained unmatched. CDR3 sequence reads: CAAGTAYNEQFF. The DNA for the CDR3 is TGTGCCGCCGGGACAGCATACAATGAGCAGTTCTTC.

This chain links TRBV27 with TRBJ1-5, with D possibly being TRBD1 (6 bases). Germline V CDR1 and CDR2: MNHEY, SMNVEV (reference sequence). Between the trimmed V and J ends, which lost 5 bases and 2 bases, there was a span of 13 bases. This CDR3 spans 15 amino acids. CDR3 nucleotides: TGTGCCAGCAGTCCCGGGGGCGCCGGCAATCAGCCCCAGCATTTT. As protein: CASSPGGAGNQPQHF.

This clone was counted only a few times. The rearrangement uses TRBV28 and TRBJ1-3; weak D call: TRBD1 (6 bases). The CDR3 covers 15 residues. CDR1 and CDR2 (germline): MDHEN, SYDVKM. V was pared by 6 bases and J by 3 bases, with 15 bases between. The DNA of the CDR3 is TGTGCCAGCAGGCTATGGGGGGCAGATGGAAACACCATATATTTT. Its translation is CASRLWGADGNTIYF.

In its sample, this clone was seen once. The rearrangement joins TRBV5-4 to TRBJ2-3; no clear D. Trimming stripped 4 bases from V and 2 bases from J, with 8 bases between. Germline-derived CDR1 and CDR2 are SGHNT and YYREEE (reference sequence). CDR3 length: 13 amino acids. The CDR3 bases are TGTGCCAGCAGCACCCGGGTCACAGATACGCAGTATTTT. This codes for CASSTRVTDTQYF.

The chain employs TRBV5-4 and TRBJ2-3; no clear D. CDR1 is SGHNT and CDR2 is YYREEE in the germline V gene (reference sequence). With 4 bases removed from V and 0 bases from J, the gap between germline ends came to 9 bases. The CDR3 is made up of 14 amino acids. The CDR3 region has the DNA TGTGCCAGCAGCCCCCTCCCTAGCACAGATACGCAGTATTTT. Its translation: CASSPLPSTDTQYF.

This clone was found once. The genes are TRBV7-9 and TRBJ1-1; no reliable D call. Per germline, CDR1 SEHNR and CDR2 FQNEAQ (reference sequence). CDR3 length: 15 amino acids. V lost 4 bases to trimming and J lost 5 bases, with 17 bases between them. The CDR3 protein is CASSYNQATETEAFF. Written as DNA, the CDR3 is TGTGCCAGCAGCTACAACCAAGCGACGGAAACTGAAGCTTTCTTT. The whole variable domain, remainder taken from reference TRBV7-9 and TRBJ1-1, is DTGVSQNPRHKITKRGQNVTFRCDPISEHNRLYWYRQTLGQGPEFLTYFQNEAQLEKSRLLSDRFSAERPKGSFSTLEIQRTEQGDSAMYLCASSYNQATETEAFFGQGTRLTVV.

The V and J genes are TRBV7-3 and TRBJ1-3, with D unresolved. The CDR3 is 15 amino acids. Trimming removed 6 bases at V and 4 bases at J, with 16 bases between. Germline CDR1 reads SGHTA; CDR2 reads FQGTGA. The CDR3 reads CASSLTAFGGNTIYF. The CDR3 DNA is TGTGCCAGCAGTCTTACAGCGTTCGGAGGAAACACCATATATTTT.

This sequence joins TRBV11-2 and TRBJ1-4; TRBD1 is a possible D gene (5 bases). This CDR3 is 17 amino acids long. CDR1 and CDR2 (germline): SGHAT, FQNNGV. V gave up 1 base and J gave up 5 bases, with 17 bases separating them. CDR3 residues: CASSLGWLGLMNEKLFF. The CDR3 DNA reads TGTGCCAGCAGCTTAGGATGGCTGGGACTTATGAATGAAAAACTGTTTTTT.

This clone showed up just a few times. V gene TRBV7-3 combines with J gene TRBJ1-1; D unresolved. Germline CDR1 and CDR2: SGHTA and FQGTGA. V dropped 3 bases and J dropped 1 base, with 6 bases sitting between them. This CDR3 spans 13 amino acids. Written as DNA, the CDR3 is TGTGCCAGCAGCTTCTTTGGGAACACTGAAGCTTTCTTT. Translating gives CASSFFGNTEAFF.